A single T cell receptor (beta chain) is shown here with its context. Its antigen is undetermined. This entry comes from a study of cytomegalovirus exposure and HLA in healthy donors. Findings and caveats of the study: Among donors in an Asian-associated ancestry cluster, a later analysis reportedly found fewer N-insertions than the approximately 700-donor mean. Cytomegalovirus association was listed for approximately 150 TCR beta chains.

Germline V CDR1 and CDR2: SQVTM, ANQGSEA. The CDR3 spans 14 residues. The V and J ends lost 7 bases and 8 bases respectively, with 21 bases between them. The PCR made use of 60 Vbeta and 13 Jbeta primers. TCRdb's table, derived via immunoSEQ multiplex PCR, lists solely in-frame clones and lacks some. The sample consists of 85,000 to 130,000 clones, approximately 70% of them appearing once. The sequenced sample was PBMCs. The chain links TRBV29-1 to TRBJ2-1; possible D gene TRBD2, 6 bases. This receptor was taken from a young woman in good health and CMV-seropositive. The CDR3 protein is CSADWGLKNDEQFF. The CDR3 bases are TGCAGCGCGGATTGGGGACTCAAAAACGATGAGCAGTTCTTC.